A single sample gave rise to the 28 T cell receptor beta chains below, sequenced in a study of T-cell reconstitution after alpha-beta-depleted transplantation in children. Library preparation (for TCRbeta) was performed with unique molecular identifiers. In TCRdb, the PCR reads were re-called with MiXCR into one record per CDR3 protein. The table shows about 980,000 distinct CDR3 sequences, with around 30% occurring only once. This material consisted of PBMCs, mostly from graft donor cells, taken 360 days after TCRalphabeta/CD19-depleted stem cell transplant. The receptors here all came from a boy less than two years old who had a stem cell transplant for SCID, so the T cells may come from the graft donor.

The V call is TRBV12-3 or TRBV12-4, the J call TRBJ2-6, with 7 bases lining up with TRBD1. The V segment lost 3 bases and the J segment 2 bases; nucleotides outside the gene matches: 10. CDR3 length: 18 residues. The CDR3 region is CASSLRDRRLPGANVLTF. The CDR3 DNA reads as TGTGCCAGCAGTTTGAGGGACAGAAGACTTCCTGGGGCCAACGTCCTGACTTTC.

This clonotype was counted only a few times. V is TRBV7-2 and J is TRBJ2-2; 7 bases fit TRBD2. From germline, CDR1 is SGHTA and CDR2 FQGNSA. This CDR3 has 16 amino acids. After removal of 7 bases from V and 1 base from J, the junction contained 9 bases not matched to a gene. CDR3 sequence reads: CASTSHSGVNTGELFF. For the CDR3, the DNA is TGTGCCAGCACCTCCCACAGCGGGGTGAACACCGGGGAGCTGTTTTTT.

This clonotype has only a few counts. The chain employs TRBV7-3 and TRBJ2-2; D might be TRBD1 (6 bases). Germline assignment: CDR1 SGHTA and CDR2 FQGTGA. V lost 5 bases and J lost 12, with 28 bases in between. The CDR3 length is 17 residues. The CDR3 loop is CASSPRALSGGPGKLFF. Here the CDR3 DNA reads TGTGCCAGCAGCCCACGCGCCCTCAGTGGGGGCCCGGGGAAGCTGTTTTTT.

The V gene is TRBV11-2, the J gene TRBJ2-3, with a tentative D call TRBD2 (6 bases). The CDR3 spans 13 residues. Germline CDR1 and CDR2: SGHAT and FQNNGV. V shed 5 bases and J shed 7 bases, with 13 bases lying between them. CDR3 loop: CASSRLLANTQYF. As DNA, the CDR3 is TGTGCCAGCAGCAGATTACTAGCAAATACGCAGTATTTT. The variable domain in full, completed from reference TRBV11-2 and TRBJ2-3, reads EAGVAQSPRYKIIEKRQSVAFWCNPISGHATLYWYQQILGQGPKLLIQFQNNGVVDDSQLPKDRFSAERLKGVDSTLKIQPAKLEDSAVYLCASSRLLANTQYFGPGTRLTVL.

This clonotype was detected a few times. The chain has TRBV3-1 and TRBJ1-3; no firm D call. Germline-derived CDR1 and CDR2 are LGHDT and YNNKEL (reference sequence). The V and J ends lost 6 bases and 7 bases respectively, with 10 bases between them. CDR3 size: 12 residues. DNA for the CDR3: TGTGCCAGCAGTACAGATCTTAACACCATATATTTT. As protein: CASSTDLNTIYF.

V is TRBV12-3 or TRBV12-4 and J is TRBJ2-3; no clear D gene. The CDR3 runs 14 residues. V lost 7 bases, J lost 0 bases, and 11 bases lay in between. The CDR3 bases are TGTGCCAGCACCCGGTACGGGAGCACAGATACGCAGTATTTT. It yields the protein CASTRYGSTDTQYF.

This clonotype was found many times. The V call is TRBV10-2, the J call TRBJ1-2, with D unresolved. The CDR3 extends over 13 amino acids. Germline-derived CDR1 and CDR2 are WSHSY and SAAADI. The V and J ends lost 6 bases and 1 base respectively, with 9 bases between them. CDR3 in DNA: TGCGCCAGCAGGGGGTCCCTTAACTATGGCTACACCTTC. Its protein is CASRGSLNYGYTF.

The V gene is TRBV18, the J gene TRBJ1-4; D call uncertain. The V gene lost 5 bases and the J gene lost 2 bases, with 3 bases spanning the gap. Germline V lookup: CDR1 KGHSH, CDR2 LQKENI. This CDR3 comprises 12 residues. CDR3 residues: CASSSTNEKLFF. The CDR3 DNA reads TGTGCCAGCTCATCCACTAATGAAAAACTGTTTTTT.

The CDR3 protein is CSAKRPVRPANTGELFF. DNA of the CDR3: TGCAGTGCTAAGCGCCCCGTTAGGCCCGCGAACACCGGGGAGCTGTTTTTT. This chain uses TRBV20-1 with TRBJ2-2; D remains ambiguous. Germline loops: CDR1 DFQATT, CDR2 SNEGSKA (reference sequence). V was pared by 4 bases and J by 0 bases, with 18 bases between. This CDR3 has 17 residues.

The chain has TRBV7-2 and TRBJ2-5, with TRBD2 matching 9 bases. Germline-derived CDR1 and CDR2 are SGHTA and FQGNSA. The trim removed 1 base at V and 2 bases at J, leaving 8 bases unmatched. The CDR3 runs 17 residues. The CDR3 DNA sequence: TGTGCCAGCAGCTTAGGGAGGGTAGCGGGGGCACAAGAGACCCAGTACTTC. Encoded protein: CASSLGRVAGAQETQYF.

This clonotype was seen ten or more times. The chain uses TRBV2 and TRBJ2-1; a weak D match, TRBD1 (5 bases). V was cut by 9 bases and J by 9 bases, with 21 bases left in between. The CDR3 runs 14 residues. Germline V CDR1 and CDR2: SNHLY, FYNNEI. CDR3 DNA sequence: TGTGCCAGGGTGGGGCCATCCCTACTCCCTGAGCAGTTCTTC. It codes for CARVGPSLLPEQFF.

This clonotype turned up a few times. The chain employs TRBV2 and TRBJ1-2; D ambiguous. Germline assignment: CDR1 SNHLY and CDR2 FYNNEI. V gave up 4 bases and J gave up 4 bases, with 13 bases separating them. The CDR3 loop spans 14 amino acids. CDR3 bases: TGTGCCAGCAGTGTGGGGTACCATACCTATGGCTACACCTTC. Protein product: CASSVGYHTYGYTF.

This rearrangement joins TRBV10-3 to TRBJ2-1; 8 bases line up with TRBD1. V dropped 2 bases and J dropped 8; count of bases not matched to a gene: 8. The germline gives CDR1 ENHRY, CDR2 SYGVKD. This CDR3 is 15 amino acids long. The CDR3 coding sequence is TGTGCCATCAGTGAGCCTACGGACAGGGTCGATGAGCAGTTCTTC. Translation gives CAISEPTDRVDEQFF.

The CDR3 region is CASSFFVSGNTIYF. The CDR3 coding sequence is TGTGCCAGCAGTTTTTTCGTCTCTGGAAACACCATATATTTT. The rearrangement joins TRBV12-3 or TRBV12-4 to TRBJ1-3; the D is unclear. V was cut by 3 bases and J by 0 bases, with 6 bases left in between. This CDR3 contains 14 residues.

This sequence joins TRBV12-3 or TRBV12-4 and TRBJ2-7; D is uncertain. The length of the CDR3 is 15 residues. The V gene lost 6 bases and the J gene lost 7 bases, with 22 bases spanning the gap. As DNA, the CDR3 is TGTGCCAGCAGCGCCTCCCCCTTTGGGGAACGGGAGCAGTACTTC. As protein: CASSASPFGEREQYF.

Only a few counts were recorded for this clonotype. The gene calls are TRBV14 and TRBJ2-1, with D hard to call. CDR3 size: 15 residues. Germline CDR1 and CDR2: SGHDN and FVKESK. V was pared by 0 bases and J by 10 bases, with 16 bases between. DNA of the CDR3: TGTGCCAGCAGCCAAGATCGGACCCCCTTGAGCGAGCAGTTCTTC. Translating gives CASSQDRTPLSEQFF.

The V call is TRBV29-1, the J call TRBJ2-3; D may be TRBD2 (5 bases). Per the germline V gene, CDR1 is SQVTM and CDR2 is ANQGSEA. V gave up 0 bases and J gave up 6 bases, with 7 bases separating them. The CDR3 sequence is 12 residues long. The CDR3 is CSVEDPGDTQYF. Here the CDR3 DNA reads TGCAGCGTTGAAGATCCGGGGGATACGCAGTATTTT.

The V and J genes are TRBV3-1 and TRBJ1-3, with D perhaps TRBD1 (5 bases). CDR3 length: 16 amino acids. Between the trimmed V and J ends, which lost 4 bases and 0 bases, there was a span of 13 bases. The germline CDR1 and CDR2 sequences are LGHDT and YNNKEL (reference sequence). DNA for the CDR3: TGTGCCAGCAGCCTTGGACGGGGGAGCTCTGGAAACACCATATATTTT. Translated: CASSLGRGSSGNTIYF.

The chain joins TRBV12-3 or TRBV12-4 to TRBJ1-1; 8 positions agree with TRBD1. J was trimmed by 9 bases and V by 3 bases; bases with no gene match: 12. This CDR3 has 15 residues. CDR3 in amino acids: CASSFLQGAGVKAFF. In nucleotides, the CDR3 is TGTGCCAGCAGTTTCCTCCAGGGGGCAGGGGTGAAAGCTTTCTTT.

This clonotype has just a few counts. The V and J genes are TRBV5-1 and TRBJ2-5; D possibly corresponds to TRBD2 (5 bases). CDR3 length equals 13 residues. The ends were cut back, 1 base at V and 6 bases at J, with 10 bases in the middle. Germline-derived CDR1 and CDR2 are SGHRS and YFSETQ. CDR3 residues: CASSLNGMQTQYF. In nucleotides, the CDR3 is TGCGCCAGCAGCTTGAACGGGATGCAGACCCAGTACTTC.

The rearrangement uses TRBV5-1 and TRBJ2-5; no reliable D call. The germline gives CDR1 SGHRS, CDR2 YFSETQ. Trimming shortened V by 1 base and J by 1 base, and 5 bases separated the two germline ends. This CDR3 has 13 residues. CDR3 amino acids: CASSLNFQETQYF. The DNA of the CDR3 is TGCGCCAGCAGCTTGAACTTCCAAGAGACCCAGTACTTC.

This clonotype came up a few times. The junction differs from germline at one of its ends, possibly a read error. The gene calls are TRBV20-1 and TRBJ1-1, with D possibly TRBD1 on 5 matching bases. The CDR3 totals 15 residues. Per germline, CDR1 DFQATT and CDR2 SNEGSKA (reference sequence). The CDR3 sequence: CSARGIVAGNAEAFF. The CDR3 DNA is TGCAGTGCTAGAGGGATCGTGGCAGGGAACGCTGAAGCTTTCTTT.

A few counts support this clonotype. V usage is TRBV20-1 and J usage is TRBJ2-7; 10 bases fit TRBD1. This CDR3 is 13 amino acids long. Germline V CDR1 and CDR2: DFQATT, SNEGSKA (reference sequence). Germline trimming cut 6 bases from V and 3 bases from J; bases unmatched to any gene: 5. The CDR3, as DNA: TGCAGTGCCTTGGGACAGGGGTTCTACGAGCAGTACTTC. Its protein product is CSALGQGFYEQYF.

The chain uses TRBV7-2 and TRBJ2-1, with D perhaps TRBD1 (6 bases). The V end was cut by 6 bases, the J end by 0 bases, with 15 bases between. This CDR3 region has 16 residues. Germline CDR1 SGHTA, CDR2 FQGNSA. The CDR3 reads CASRQGHPSSYNEQFF. CDR3 DNA sequence: TGTGCCAGCAGGCAGGGACACCCGAGCTCCTACAATGAGCAGTTCTTC.

The chain couples TRBV11-2 to TRBJ2-1, with 8 nucleotides matching TRBD1. The trim removed 7 bases at V and 0 bases at J, leaving 8 bases unmatched. Looked up from germline, CDR1 is SGHAT and CDR2 is FQNNGV. The CDR3 is 16 residues long. DNA of the CDR3: TGTGCCAGCAATCAAGGACAGGGCCTCTCCTACAATGAGCAGTTCTTC. Its translation: CASNQGQGLSYNEQFF.

This clonotype came up a few times. The rearrangement joins TRBV29-1 to TRBJ2-2; D call uncertain. Trimming took off 2 bases at V and 3 bases at J, with 4 bases between the two ends. The CDR3 has 12 amino acids. Germline V gene data show CDR1 as SQVTM and CDR2 as ANQGSEA. The CDR3 DNA sequence: TGCAGCGTTGAACCCGACACCGGGGAGCTGTTTTTT. This translates into CSVEPDTGELFF.

The genes are TRBV20-1 and TRBJ2-1, with a tentative D call TRBD1 (8 bases). V lost 3 bases to trimming and J lost 0 bases, with 18 bases between them. The germline V gene encodes CDR1 DFQATT and CDR2 SNEGSKA (reference sequence). The CDR3 contains 17 residues. The CDR3 reads CSARTGEGSSSYNEQFF. Written as DNA, the CDR3 is TGCAGTGCTAGGACAGGGGAGGGTAGTAGCTCCTACAATGAGCAGTTCTTC.

A note on this clonotype: A junction boundary mismatches the germline segment, possibly from a read error. The chain joins TRBV12-3 or TRBV12-4 to TRBJ2-1; 12 positions agree with TRBD2. This CDR3 contains 15 residues. This CDR3 is CASSTGLAGYSEQFF. CDR3 DNA: TGTGCCAGCAGTACAGGACTAGCGGGGTACAGTGAGCAGTTCTTC.